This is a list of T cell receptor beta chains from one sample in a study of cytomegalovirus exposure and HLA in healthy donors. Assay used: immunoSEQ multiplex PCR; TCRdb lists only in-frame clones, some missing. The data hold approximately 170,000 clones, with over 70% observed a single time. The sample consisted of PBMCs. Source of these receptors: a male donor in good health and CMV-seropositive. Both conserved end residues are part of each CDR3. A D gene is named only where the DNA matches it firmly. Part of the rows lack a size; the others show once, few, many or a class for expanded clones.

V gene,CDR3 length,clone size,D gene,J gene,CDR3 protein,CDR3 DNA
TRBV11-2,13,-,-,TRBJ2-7,CASSTIRGYEQYF,TGTGCCAGCAGCACGATACGGGGGTACGAGCAGTACTTC
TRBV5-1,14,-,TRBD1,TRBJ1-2,CASSHTTGSYGYTF,TGCGCCAGCAGCCACACGACAGGGTCCTATGGCTACACCTTC
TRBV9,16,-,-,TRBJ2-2,CASSVDQDFYTGELFF,TGTGCCAGCAGCGTAGACCAGGACTTCTACACCGGGGAGCTGTTTTTT
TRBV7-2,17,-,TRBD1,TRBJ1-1,CASSSPIRQGANTEAFF,TGTGCCAGCAGCTCGCCCATTCGACAGGGCGCGAACACTGAAGCTTTCTTT
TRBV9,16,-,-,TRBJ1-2,CASSPRPDMFNYGYTF,TGTGCCAGCAGCCCGAGACCGGACATGTTTAACTATGGCTACACCTTC
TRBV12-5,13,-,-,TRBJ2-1,CASVTQGADEQFF,TGTGCTAGTGTCACTCAAGGGGCCGATGAGCAGTTCTTC
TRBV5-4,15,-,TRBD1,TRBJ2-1,CASSPRQGNYNEQFF,TGTGCCAGCAGCCCCAGACAGGGGAACTACAATGAGCAGTTCTTC
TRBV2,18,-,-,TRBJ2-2,CASSEVRGGVPNTGELFF,TGTGCCAGCAGTGAAGTTAGGGGCGGGGTGCCGAACACCGGGGAGCTGTTTTTT
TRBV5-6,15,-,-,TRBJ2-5,CASSLGLVGWETQYF,TGTGCCAGCAGCTTGGGACTAGTTGGGTGGGAGACCCAGTACTTC
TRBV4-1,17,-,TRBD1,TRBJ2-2,CASSQRQGATNTGELFF,TGCGCCAGCAGCCAGCGACAGGGGGCCACGAACACCGGGGAGCTGTTTTTT
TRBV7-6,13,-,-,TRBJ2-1,CASSYYGGAEQFF,TGTGCCAGCAGCTATTATGGCGGGGCCGAGCAGTTCTTC
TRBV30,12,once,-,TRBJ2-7,CAWGGPGSEQYF,TGTGCCTGGGGTGGGCCGGGGAGCGAGCAGTACTTC
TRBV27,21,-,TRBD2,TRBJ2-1,CASSLLVSASGGPPRRNEQFF,TGTGCCAGCAGTTTATTGGTCTCGGCTAGCGGGGGCCCCCCCCGGCGCAATGAGCAGTTCTTC
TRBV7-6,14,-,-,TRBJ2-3,CASSFGGSTDTQYF,TGTGCCAGCAGCTTCGGCGGCAGCACAGATACGCAGTATTTT
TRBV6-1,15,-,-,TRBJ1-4,CASSEAAGIGEKLFF,TGTGCCAGCAGTGAAGCTGCGGGGATAGGGGAAAAACTGTTTTTT
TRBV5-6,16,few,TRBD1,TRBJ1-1,CASSLAKGTGAGGAFF,TGTGCCAGCAGCTTGGCCAAAGGGACAGGGGCCGGGGGAGCTTTCTTT
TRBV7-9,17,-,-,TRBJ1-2,CASSSRDSHGAVYGYTF,TGTGCCAGCAGCTCCCGGGACTCCCACGGGGCCGTTTATGGCTACACCTTC
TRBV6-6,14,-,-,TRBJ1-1,CASSPTWEFGEAFF,TGTGCCAGCAGCCCAACATGGGAGTTCGGGGAAGCTTTCTTT
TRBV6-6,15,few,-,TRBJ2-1,CASSYHPSSYNEQFF,TGTGCCAGCAGTTACCACCCGAGCTCCTACAATGAGCAGTTCTTC
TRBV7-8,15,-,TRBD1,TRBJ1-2,CASNPMTGSSYGYTF,TGTGCCAGCAACCCCATGACAGGGTCTTCCTATGGCTACACCTTC
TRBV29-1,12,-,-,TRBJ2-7,CSGGIGSYEQYF,TGCAGCGGAGGTATTGGATCCTACGAGCAGTACTTC
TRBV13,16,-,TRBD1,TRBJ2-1,CASSSIPGQGELEQFF,TGTGCCAGCAGCTCTATACCGGGACAGGGGGAACTTGAGCAGTTCTTC
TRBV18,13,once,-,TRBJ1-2,CASSFEVLDGYTF,TGTGCCAGCTCATTCGAGGTCTTGGATGGCTACACCTTC
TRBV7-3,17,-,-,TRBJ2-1,CASSPDPGTLTPNEQFF,TGTGCCAGCAGCCCGGACCCCGGGACATTAACCCCCAATGAGCAGTTCTTC
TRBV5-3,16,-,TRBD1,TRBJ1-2,CARSPLRDRGPNGYTF,TGTGCCAGAAGCCCTCTCCGGGACAGGGGGCCGAATGGCTACACCTTC
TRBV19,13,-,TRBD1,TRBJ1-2,CASSIRTGVGYTF,TGTGCCAGTAGTATCAGAACAGGGGTCGGCTACACCTTC
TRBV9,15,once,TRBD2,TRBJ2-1,CASSVDGGAYNEQFF,TGTGCCAGCAGCGTAGACGGGGGGGCCTACAATGAGCAGTTCTTC
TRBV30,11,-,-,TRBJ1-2,CAWSQGSGYTF,TGTGCCTGGAGCCAGGGCTCTGGCTACACCTTC
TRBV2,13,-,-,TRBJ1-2,CASSVRGNYGYTF,TGTGCCAGCAGTGTACGGGGAAACTATGGCTACACCTTC
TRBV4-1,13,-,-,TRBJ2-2,CASGQVNTGELFF,TGCGCCAGCGGGCAGGTCAACACCGGGGAGCTGTTTTTT